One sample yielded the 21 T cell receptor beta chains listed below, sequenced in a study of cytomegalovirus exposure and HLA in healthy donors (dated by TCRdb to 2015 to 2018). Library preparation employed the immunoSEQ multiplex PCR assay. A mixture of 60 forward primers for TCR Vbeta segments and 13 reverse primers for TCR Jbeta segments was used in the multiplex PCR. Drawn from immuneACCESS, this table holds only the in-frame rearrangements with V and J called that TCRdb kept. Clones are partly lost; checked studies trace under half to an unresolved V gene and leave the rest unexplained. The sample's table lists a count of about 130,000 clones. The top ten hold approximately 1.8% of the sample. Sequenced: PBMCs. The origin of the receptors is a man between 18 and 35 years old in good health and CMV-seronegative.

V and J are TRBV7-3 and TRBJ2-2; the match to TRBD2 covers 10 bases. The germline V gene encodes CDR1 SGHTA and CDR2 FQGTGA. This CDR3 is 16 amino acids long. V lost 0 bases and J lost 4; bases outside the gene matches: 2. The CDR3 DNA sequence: TGTGCCAGCAGCTTAACTAGCGGGGGGCCCACCGGGGAGCTGTTTTTT. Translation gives CASSLTSGGPTGELFF.

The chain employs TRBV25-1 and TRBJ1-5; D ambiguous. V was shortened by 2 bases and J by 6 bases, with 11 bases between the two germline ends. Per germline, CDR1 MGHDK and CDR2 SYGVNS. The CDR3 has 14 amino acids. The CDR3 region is CASSEPGKGQPQHF. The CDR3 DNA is TGTGCCAGCAGTGAACCGGGAAAGGGTCAGCCCCAGCATTTT.

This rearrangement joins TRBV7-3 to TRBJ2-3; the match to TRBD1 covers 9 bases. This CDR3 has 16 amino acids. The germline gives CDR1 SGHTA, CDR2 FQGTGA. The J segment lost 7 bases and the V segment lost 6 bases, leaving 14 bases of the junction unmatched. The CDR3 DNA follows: TGTGCCAGCAGTTCTGCCCGGGACAGGGAGTCGAATACGCAGTATTTT. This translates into CASSSARDRESNTQYF.

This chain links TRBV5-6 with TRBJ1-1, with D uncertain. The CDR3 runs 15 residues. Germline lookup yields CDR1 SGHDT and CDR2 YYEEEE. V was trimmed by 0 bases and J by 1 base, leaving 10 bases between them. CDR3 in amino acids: CASSLAGGPNTEAFF. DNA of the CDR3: TGTGCCAGCAGCTTGGCCGGCGGCCCGAACACTGAAGCTTTCTTT.

CDR3 DNA sequence: TGTGCCAGCAGCTTAACGGCGGACGGGGGGACCCTCCACTTT. Protein sequence: CASSLTADGGTLHF. The rearrangement joins TRBV7-3 to TRBJ1-6; a weak D match, TRBD1 (5 bases). The CDR3 contains 14 residues. Germline V gene sequence: CDR1 SGHTA, CDR2 FQGTGA. Trimming stripped 0 bases from V and 14 bases from J, with 14 bases between.

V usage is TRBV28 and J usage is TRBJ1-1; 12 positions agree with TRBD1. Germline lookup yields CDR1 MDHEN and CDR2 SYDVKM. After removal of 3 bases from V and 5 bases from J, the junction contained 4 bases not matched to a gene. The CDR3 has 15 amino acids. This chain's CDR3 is CASSFWDRGRTEAFF. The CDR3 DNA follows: TGTGCCAGCAGTTTTTGGGACAGGGGGCGGACTGAAGCTTTCTTT.

This chain's CDR3 is CASSQAGGGAETQYF. The CDR3 DNA sequence: TGTGCCAGCAGCCAGGCCGGCGGGGGGGCGGAGACCCAGTACTTC. The chain is built from TRBV7-3 and TRBJ2-5; TRBD2 matches 9 bases. This CDR3 has 15 residues. Trimming removed 5 bases from V and 5 bases from J; junction bases left unmatched: 9. Germline CDR1 and CDR2: SGHTA and FQGTGA.

The CDR3 reads CASRADWYGYTF. The CDR3 DNA follows: TGCGCCAGCAGGGCCGATTGGTATGGCTACACCTTC. The gene calls are TRBV10-1 and TRBJ1-2; D is unclear. Looked up from germline, CDR1 is WNHNN and CDR2 is SYGVQD (reference sequence). With 6 bases removed from V and 5 bases from J, the gap between germline ends came to 10 bases. The CDR3 runs 12 residues.

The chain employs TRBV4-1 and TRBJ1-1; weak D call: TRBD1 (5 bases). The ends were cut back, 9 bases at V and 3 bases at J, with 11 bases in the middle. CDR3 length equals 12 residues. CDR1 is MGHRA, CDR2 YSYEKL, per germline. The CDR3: CASHGRDTEAFF. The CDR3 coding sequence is TGCGCCAGTCACGGCAGGGACACTGAAGCTTTCTTT.

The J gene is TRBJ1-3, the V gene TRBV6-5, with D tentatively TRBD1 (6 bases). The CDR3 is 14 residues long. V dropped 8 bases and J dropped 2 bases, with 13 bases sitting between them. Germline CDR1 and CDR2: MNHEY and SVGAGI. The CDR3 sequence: CASSSRGTGNTIYF. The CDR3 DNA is TGTGCCAGCTCATCCAGGGGAACTGGAAACACCATATATTTT.

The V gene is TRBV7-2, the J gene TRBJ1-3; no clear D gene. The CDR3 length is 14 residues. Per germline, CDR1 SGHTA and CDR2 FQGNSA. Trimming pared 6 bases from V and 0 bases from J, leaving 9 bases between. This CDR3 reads CASRSPSSGNTIYF. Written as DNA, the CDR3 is TGTGCCAGCAGATCCCCGAGCTCTGGAAACACCATATATTTT.

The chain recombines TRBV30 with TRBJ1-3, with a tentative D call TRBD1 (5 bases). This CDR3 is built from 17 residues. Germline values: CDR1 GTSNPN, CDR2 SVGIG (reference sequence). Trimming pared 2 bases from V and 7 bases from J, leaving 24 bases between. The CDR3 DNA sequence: TGTGCCTGGAGTTCCCAGGGAATGGTTCGCCGGGGGAACACCATATATTTT. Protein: CAWSSQGMVRRGNTIYF.

CDR3 DNA: TGTGCCAGCAGCCCGCGGGGGGTAAAAGAAAAACTGTTTTTT. Translated: CASSPRGVKEKLFF. V and J are TRBV28 and TRBJ1-4, with D maybe TRBD1 (5 bases). Germline loops: CDR1 MDHEN, CDR2 SYDVKM. CDR3 length equals 14 residues. V lost 6 bases to trimming and J lost 8 bases, with 16 bases between them.

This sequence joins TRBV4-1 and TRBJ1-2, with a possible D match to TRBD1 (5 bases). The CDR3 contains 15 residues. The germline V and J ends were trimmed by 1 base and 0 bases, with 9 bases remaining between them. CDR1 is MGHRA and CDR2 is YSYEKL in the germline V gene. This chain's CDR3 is CASSQGGGSNYGYTF. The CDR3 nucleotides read TGCGCCAGCAGCCAAGGGGGCGGCTCTAACTATGGCTACACCTTC.

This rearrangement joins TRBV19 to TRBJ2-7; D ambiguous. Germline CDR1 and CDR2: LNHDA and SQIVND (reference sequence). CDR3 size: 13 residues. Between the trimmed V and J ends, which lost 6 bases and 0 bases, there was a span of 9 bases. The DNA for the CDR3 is TGTGCCAGTAGCCTCCAGGCCTCCTACGAGCAGTACTTC. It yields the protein CASSLQASYEQYF. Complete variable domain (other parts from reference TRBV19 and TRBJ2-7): DGGITQSPKYLFRKEGQNVTLSCEQNLNHDAMYWYRQDPGQGLRLIYYSQIVNDFQKGDIAEGYSVSREKKESFPLTVTSAQKNPTAFYLCASSLQASYEQYFGPGTRLTVT.

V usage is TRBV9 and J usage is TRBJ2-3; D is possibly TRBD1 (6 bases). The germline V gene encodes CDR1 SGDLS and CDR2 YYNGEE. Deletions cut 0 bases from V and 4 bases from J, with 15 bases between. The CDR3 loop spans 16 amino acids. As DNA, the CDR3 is TGTGCCAGCAGCGTAGAACAGGGTGAGTGGGCAGATACGCAGTATTTT. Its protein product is CASSVEQGEWADTQYF.

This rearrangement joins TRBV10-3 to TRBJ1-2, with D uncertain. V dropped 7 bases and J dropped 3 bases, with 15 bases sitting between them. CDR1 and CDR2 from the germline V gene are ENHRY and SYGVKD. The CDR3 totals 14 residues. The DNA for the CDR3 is TGTGCCATCATGCCCGGGATTGGCTACTATGGCTACACCTTC. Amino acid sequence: CAIMPGIGYYGYTF.

The CDR3 region has the DNA TGCGCCAGCAGCCCGGGACATTTAGCCGAAAAACTGTTTTTT. Protein product: CASSPGHLAEKLFF. The V call is TRBV5-1, the J call TRBJ1-4; possible D gene TRBD1, 6 bases. The V gene lost 4 bases and the J gene lost 8 bases, with 15 bases spanning the gap. The CDR3 has 14 residues. Germline V CDR1 and CDR2: SGHRS, YFSETQ.

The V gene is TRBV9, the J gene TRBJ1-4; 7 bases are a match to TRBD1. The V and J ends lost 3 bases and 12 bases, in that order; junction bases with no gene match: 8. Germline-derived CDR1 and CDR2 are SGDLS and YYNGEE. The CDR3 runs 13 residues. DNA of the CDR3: TGTGCCAGCAGCGGGGGGACAGTGACAGAACTGTTTTTT. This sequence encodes CASSGGTVTELFF. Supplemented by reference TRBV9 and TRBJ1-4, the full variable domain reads DSGVTQTPKHLITATGQRVTLRCSPRSGDLSVYWYQQSLDQGLQFLIQYYNGEERAKGNILERFSAQQFPDLHSELNLSSLELGDSALYFCASSGGTVTELFFGSGTQLSVL.

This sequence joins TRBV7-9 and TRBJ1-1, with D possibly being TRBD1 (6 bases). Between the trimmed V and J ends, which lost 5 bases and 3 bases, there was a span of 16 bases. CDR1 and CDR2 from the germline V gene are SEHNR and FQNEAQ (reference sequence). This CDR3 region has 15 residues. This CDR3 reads CASSAGDGPDTEAFF. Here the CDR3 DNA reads TGTGCCAGCAGCGCAGGGGACGGCCCGGACACTGAAGCTTTCTTT.

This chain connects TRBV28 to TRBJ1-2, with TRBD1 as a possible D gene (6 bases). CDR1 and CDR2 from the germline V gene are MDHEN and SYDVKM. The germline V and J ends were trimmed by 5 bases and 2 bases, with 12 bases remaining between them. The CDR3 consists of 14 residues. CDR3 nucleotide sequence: TGTGCCAGCAGTCAACTTACAGGGAACTATGGCTACACCTTC. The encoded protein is CASSQLTGNYGYTF.